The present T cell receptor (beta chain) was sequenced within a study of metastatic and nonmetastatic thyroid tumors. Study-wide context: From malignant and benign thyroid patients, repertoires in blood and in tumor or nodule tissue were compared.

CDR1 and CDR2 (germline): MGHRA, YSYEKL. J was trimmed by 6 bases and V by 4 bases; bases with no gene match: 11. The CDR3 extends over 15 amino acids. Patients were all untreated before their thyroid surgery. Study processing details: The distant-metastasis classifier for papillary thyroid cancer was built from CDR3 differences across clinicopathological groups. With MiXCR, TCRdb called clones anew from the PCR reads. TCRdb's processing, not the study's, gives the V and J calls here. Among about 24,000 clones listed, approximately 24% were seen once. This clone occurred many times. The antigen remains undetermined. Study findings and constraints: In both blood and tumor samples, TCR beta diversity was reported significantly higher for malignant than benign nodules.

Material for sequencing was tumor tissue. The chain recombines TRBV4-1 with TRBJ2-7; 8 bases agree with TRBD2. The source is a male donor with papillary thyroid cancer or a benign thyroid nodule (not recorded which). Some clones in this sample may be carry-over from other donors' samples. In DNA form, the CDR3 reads TGCGCCAGCAGCCCGGGAGGGAACGGTGCCAGCGAGCAGTACTTC. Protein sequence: CASSPGGNGASEQYF.